This T cell receptor beta chain came from a study of cytomegalovirus exposure and HLA in healthy donors. Each donor was nominally healthy when sampled (though unrecorded immune exposures were likely). Germline assignment: CDR1 MDHEN and CDR2 SYDVKM. V lost 6 bases to trimming and J lost 2 bases; unmatched junction nucleotides: 7. CDR3 length equals 15 residues. Broader study findings: Later analysis identified a missense DCLRE1C variant that was linked to TCR beta V- and J-gene trimming.

Primers: 60 Vbeta forward and 13 Jbeta reverse. The method was immunoSEQ multiplex PCR; TCRdb's version includes in-frame clones alone and lacks a portion of them. The sample yields about 97,000 clones, approximately 9% seen once. This clone has only a few counts. Its antigen is unknown. The source of this sequence is a man aged 50 to 59 in good health and CMV-seropositive. The source material was PBMCs. The chain has TRBV28 and TRBJ2-7; 10 nucleotides line up with TRBD1. The CDR3 nucleotides read TGTGCCAGCAGCCCCGACAGGGGGCCTACCTACGAGCAGTACTTC. This codes for CASSPDRGPTYEQYF. Variable domain in full (rest from reference TRBV28 and TRBJ2-7): DVKVTQSSRYLVKRTGEKVFLECVQDMDHENMFWYRQDPGLGLRLIYFSYDVKMKEKGDIPEGYSVSREKKERFSLILESASTNQTSMYLCASSPDRGPTYEQYFGPGTRLTVT.